The present TCR beta chain was sequenced within a study of blood T cell repertoires in COVID-19. Whole-study context: T cells, B-cell-depleted T cells, or PBMCs supplied cDNA or gDNA.

The germline V and J ends were trimmed by 3 bases and 0 bases, with 10 bases remaining between them. Germline values: CDR1 KGHSH, CDR2 LQKENI. This CDR3 has 15 amino acids. Details on this clone: The sample holds other DNA sequences that translate to the same CDR3.

Original processing methods: For nucleated cells, counts were estimated from reference gene primer amplification. Only in-frame clones appear in the TCRdb table, and some are missing; sequencing was by immunoSEQ multiplex PCR. The V and J calls and clone size come from that table; D and trimming were worked out from the DNA. The sample has over 80,000 clones; about 89% are singletons. Sample: peripheral blood. The gene calls are TRBV18 and TRBJ2-3; D is possibly TRBD2 (7 bases). The source of this sequence is a human donor in a cohort sampled during active COVID-19. The CDR3 spells CASSPRGASTDTQYF. The CDR3, as DNA: TGTGCCAGCTCACCCCGGGGGGCTAGCACAGATACGCAGTATTTT. The whole variable domain, filled in from reference TRBV18 and TRBJ2-3, reads NAGVMQNPRHLVRRRGQEARLRCSPMKGHSHVYWYRQLPEEGLKFMVYLQKENIIDESGMPKERFSAEFPKEGPSILRIQQVVRGDSAAYFCASSPRGASTDTQYFGPGTRLTVL.